The clone carrying this TCR beta chain showed up just a few times. Its target is not known. Within the sample, other DNA sequences also encode this same CDR3. Measured with immunoSEQ multiplex PCR; TCRdb has only the in-frame clones, and not every one. The repertoire includes 150,000 to 200,000 clones, under 95% of them detected once, and around 1.3% sits in the top ten. These data belong to a study of T cell responses to AZD1222 COVID-19 vaccine. Findings of the study overall: Clonal diversity was possibly underestimated, and white British individuals and females predominated among donors. Spike-specific TCRs gained breadth and depth after people received two AZD1222 doses. Dominant CD4 TCR responses targeted spike regions 160-218 and 743-854.

CDR3 length: 11 amino acids. The V end was cut by 2 bases, the J end by 8 bases, with 4 bases between. Germline assignment: CDR1 MNHEY and CDR2 SVGAGI. This sequence joins TRBV6-5 and TRBJ2-1; D unclear. This clonotype was sampled from an adult in good health. The source material was peripheral blood, sampled on day 0 of AZD1222 vaccination. DNA of the CDR3: TGTGCCAGCAGTTACATCGATGAGCAGTTCTTC. It translates to CASSYIDEQFF.